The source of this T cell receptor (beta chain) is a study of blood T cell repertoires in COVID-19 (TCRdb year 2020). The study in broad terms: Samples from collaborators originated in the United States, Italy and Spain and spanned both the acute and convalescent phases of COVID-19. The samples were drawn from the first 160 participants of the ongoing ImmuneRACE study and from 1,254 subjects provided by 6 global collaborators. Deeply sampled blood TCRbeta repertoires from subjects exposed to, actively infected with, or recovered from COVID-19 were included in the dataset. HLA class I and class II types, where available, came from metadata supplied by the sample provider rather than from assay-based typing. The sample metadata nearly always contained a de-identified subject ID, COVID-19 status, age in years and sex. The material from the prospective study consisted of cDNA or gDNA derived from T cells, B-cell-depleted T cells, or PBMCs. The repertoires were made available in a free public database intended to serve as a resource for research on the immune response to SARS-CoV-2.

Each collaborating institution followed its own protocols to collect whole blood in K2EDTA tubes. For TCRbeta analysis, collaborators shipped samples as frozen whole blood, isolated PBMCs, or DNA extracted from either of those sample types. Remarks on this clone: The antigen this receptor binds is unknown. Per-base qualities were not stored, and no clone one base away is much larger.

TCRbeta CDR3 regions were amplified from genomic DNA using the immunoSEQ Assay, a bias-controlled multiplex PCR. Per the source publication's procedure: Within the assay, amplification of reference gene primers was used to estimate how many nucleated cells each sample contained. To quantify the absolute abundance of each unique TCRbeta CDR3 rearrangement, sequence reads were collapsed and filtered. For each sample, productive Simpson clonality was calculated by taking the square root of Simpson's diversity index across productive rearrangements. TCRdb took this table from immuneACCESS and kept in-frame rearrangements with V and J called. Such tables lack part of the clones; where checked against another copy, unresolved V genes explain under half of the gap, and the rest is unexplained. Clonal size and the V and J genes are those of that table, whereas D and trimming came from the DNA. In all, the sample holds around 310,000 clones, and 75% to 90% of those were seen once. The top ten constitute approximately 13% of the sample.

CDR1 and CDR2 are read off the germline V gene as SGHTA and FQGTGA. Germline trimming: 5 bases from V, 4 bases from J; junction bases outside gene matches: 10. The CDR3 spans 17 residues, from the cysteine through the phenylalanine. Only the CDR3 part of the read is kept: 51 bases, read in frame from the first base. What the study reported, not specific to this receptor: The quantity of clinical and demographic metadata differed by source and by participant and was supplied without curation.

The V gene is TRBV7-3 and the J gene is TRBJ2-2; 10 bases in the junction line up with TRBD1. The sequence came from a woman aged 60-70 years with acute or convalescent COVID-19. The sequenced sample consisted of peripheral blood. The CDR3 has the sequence CASSPNRQGATTGELFF. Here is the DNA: TGTGCCAGCAGCCCCAACCGACAGGGGGCGACCACCGGGGAGCTGTTTTTT.